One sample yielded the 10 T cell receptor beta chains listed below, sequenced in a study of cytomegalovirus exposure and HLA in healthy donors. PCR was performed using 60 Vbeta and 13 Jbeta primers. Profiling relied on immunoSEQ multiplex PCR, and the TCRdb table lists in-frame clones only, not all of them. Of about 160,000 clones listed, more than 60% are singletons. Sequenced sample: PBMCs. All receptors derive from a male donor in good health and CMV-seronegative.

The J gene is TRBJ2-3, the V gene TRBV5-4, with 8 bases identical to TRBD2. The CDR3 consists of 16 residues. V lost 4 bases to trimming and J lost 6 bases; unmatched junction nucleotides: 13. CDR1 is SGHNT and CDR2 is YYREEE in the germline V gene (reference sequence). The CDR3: CASSASSGSSWDTQYF. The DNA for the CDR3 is TGTGCCAGCAGCGCGTCGAGCGGGAGCTCGTGGGATACGCAGTATTTT.

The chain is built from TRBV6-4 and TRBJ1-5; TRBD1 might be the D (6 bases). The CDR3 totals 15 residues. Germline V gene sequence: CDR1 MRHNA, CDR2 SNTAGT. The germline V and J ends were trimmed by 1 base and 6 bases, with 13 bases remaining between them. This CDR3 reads CASSDLTGIIQPQHF. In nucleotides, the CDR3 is TGTGCCAGCAGTGACTTGACAGGAATAATTCAGCCCCAGCATTTT.

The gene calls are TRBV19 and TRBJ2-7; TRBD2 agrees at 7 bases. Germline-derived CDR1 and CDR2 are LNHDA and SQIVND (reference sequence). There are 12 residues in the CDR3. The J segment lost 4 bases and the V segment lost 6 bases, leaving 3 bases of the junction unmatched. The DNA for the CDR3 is TGTGCCAGTAGCGGGGGGAATTACGAGCAGTACTTC. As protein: CASSGGNYEQYF.

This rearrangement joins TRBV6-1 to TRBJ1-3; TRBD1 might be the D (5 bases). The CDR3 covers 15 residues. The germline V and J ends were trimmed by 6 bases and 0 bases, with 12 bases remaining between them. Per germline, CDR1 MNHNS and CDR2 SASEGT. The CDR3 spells CASSSDRSSGNTIYF. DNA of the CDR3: TGTGCCAGCAGCTCTGACAGATCCTCTGGAAACACCATATATTTT.

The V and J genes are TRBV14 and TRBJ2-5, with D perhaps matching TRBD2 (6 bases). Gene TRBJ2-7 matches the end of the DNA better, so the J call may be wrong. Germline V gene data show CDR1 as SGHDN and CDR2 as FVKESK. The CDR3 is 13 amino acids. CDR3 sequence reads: CASSRGLLSEQYF. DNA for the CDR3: TGTGCCAGCAGCCGGGGACTCCTTAGCGAGCAGTACTTC.

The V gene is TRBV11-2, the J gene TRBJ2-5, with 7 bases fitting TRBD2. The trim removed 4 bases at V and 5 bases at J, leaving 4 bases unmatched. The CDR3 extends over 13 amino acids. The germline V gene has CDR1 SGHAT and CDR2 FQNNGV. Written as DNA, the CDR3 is TGTGCCAGCAGCTGGCCTAGCGGTGAGACCCAGTACTTC. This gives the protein CASSWPSGETQYF.

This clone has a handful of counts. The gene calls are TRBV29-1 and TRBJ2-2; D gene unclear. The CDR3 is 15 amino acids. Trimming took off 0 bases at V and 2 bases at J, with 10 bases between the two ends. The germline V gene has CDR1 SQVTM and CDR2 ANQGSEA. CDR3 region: CSVEEGTLNTGELFF. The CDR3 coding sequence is TGCAGCGTTGAAGAGGGCACCCTAAACACCGGGGAGCTGTTTTTT.

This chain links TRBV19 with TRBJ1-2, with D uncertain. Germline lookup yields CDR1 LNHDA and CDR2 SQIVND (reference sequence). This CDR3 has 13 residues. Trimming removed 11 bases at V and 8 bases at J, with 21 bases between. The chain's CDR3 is CAAQRAGLWGYTF. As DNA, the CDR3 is TGTGCCGCCCAGAGGGCAGGCCTATGGGGCTACACCTTC.

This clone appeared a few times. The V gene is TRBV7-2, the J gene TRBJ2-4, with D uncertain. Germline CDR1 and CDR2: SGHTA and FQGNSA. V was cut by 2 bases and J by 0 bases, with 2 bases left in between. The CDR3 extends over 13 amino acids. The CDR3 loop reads CASSLQAKNIQYF. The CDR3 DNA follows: TGTGCCAGCAGCTTACAAGCCAAAAACATTCAGTACTTC.

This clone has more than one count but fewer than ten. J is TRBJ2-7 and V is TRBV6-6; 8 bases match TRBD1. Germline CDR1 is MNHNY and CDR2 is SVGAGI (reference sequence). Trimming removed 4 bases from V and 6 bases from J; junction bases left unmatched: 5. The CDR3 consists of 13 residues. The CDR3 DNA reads TGTGCCAGCAGTTCCGACAGGGGAGGCGAGCAGTACTTC. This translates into CASSSDRGGEQYF.